This T cell receptor (beta chain) is from a study of CXCR3-negative and CXCR3-positive naive CD8 T cells. Study-wide findings and caveats: Relative to memory CD8+ cells, whose diversity was much lower, both naive subsets had comparably high diversity. CXCR3-positive naive cells carried more hydrophobic TRB CDR3s than CXCR3-negative naive cells did. Naive cells that were CXCR3-negative or CXCR3-positive used TRBV-TRBJ genes alike, while memory cells diverged.

Via 5' RACE with UMI labels, TRB cDNA libraries were prepared. TCRdb reprocessed the 5' RACE reads and keeps a single row for each CDR3 protein, giving no DNA. The data show about 57,000 distinct CDR3 sequences, and the top ten clones hold 0.5% to 0.6%. Germline CDR1 LGHNA, CDR2 YSLEER. This CDR3 is built from 13 residues. A word on this clonotype: As yet, its antigen is unknown.

The rearrangement uses TRBV4-3 and TRBJ2-7. The source is a human donor in good health. Some clones in this sample may be carry-over from other donors' samples. Specimen: naive CXCR3+ CD8+ T cells from blood. Subset of the sample: CD45RO-CCR7+CD27+CD95- naive CD8+ T cells expressing CXCR3 (TNR3+). CDR3 residues: CASSQERTYEQYF.